This T cell receptor beta chain was recovered during a study of identical twins' blood T cells. There are 15 residues in the CDR3. Germline lookup yields CDR1 SQVTM and CDR2 ANQGSEA. The ends were cut back, 4 bases at V and 1 base at J, with 16 bases in the middle. In this sample, this clonotype turned up many times. TCRdb re-analysed the 5' RACE reads in MiXCR, keeping a single row per CDR3 protein. Of a few hundred thousand distinct CDR3 sequences in the sample, over 25% were seen once. V usage is TRBV29-1 and J usage is TRBJ1-1, with a weak D call TRBD1 (6 bases). Sequencing was performed on PBMCs. The clonotype was recovered from a woman aged 18 to 49 in good health. The CDR3 region has the DNA TGCAGCGTTGGGGGGTGGAGGACAGAGAACACTGAAGCTTTCTTT. Translation gives CSVGGWRTENTEAFF.